A selection of T cell receptor beta chains follows, all from one sample in a study of blood T cell repertoires in COVID-19. Assay: immunoSEQ multiplex PCR; the TCRdb copy retains only in-frame clones and omits some. The table has some 370,000 clones, less than 90% seen once; the top ten hold over 4.5%. Input material: PBMCs or T cells enriched from blood (not recorded which). All receptors derive from a woman in her 50s who had recovered from COVID-19. The CDR3 runs from the conserved cysteine through the conserved F or W. D genes are given only for firm matches. Rows may omit the clone size; those that give it use once, few, many or a size class.

TRBV6-2/TRBV6-3	NA	once	TRBJ1-2	CASSSWTDYSNYGYTF	TGTGCCAGCAGCTCTTGGACAGACTACTCTAACTATGGCTACACCTTC
TRBV10-3	TRBD2	NA	TRBJ2-2	CAISEGLAGTGELFF	TGTGCCATCAGTGAGGGGTTAGCGGGTACCGGGGAGCTGTTTTTT
TRBV21-1	NA	NA	TRBJ1-1	CASSKGSGKNTEAFF	TGTGCCAGCAGCAAAGGTTCAGGAAAGAACACTGAAGCTTTCTTT
TRBV7-9	NA	NA	TRBJ2-7	CASSPPSYEQYF	TGTGCCAGCAGCCCCCCATCCTACGAGCAGTACTTC
TRBV7-3	TRBD2	NA	TRBJ2-3	CASSFMGGTTDTQYF	TGTGCCAGCAGCTTCATGGGAGGGACCACAGATACGCAGTATTTT
TRBV19	NA	NA	TRBJ2-7	CASMSTYEQYF	TGTGCCAGTATGTCCACCTACGAGCAGTACTTC
TRBV2	TRBD2	NA	TRBJ2-5	CASSPPGLAGGETQYF	TGTGCCAGCAGTCCTCCGGGACTAGCGGGAGGGGAGACCCAGTACTTC
TRBV11-3	TRBD2	few	TRBJ2-7	CASSLDRWGGYEQYF	TGTGCCAGCAGCTTAGATCGCTGGGGGGGCTACGAGCAGTACTTC
TRBV19	TRBD2	NA	TRBJ2-3	CASSIALAGGGGDTQYF	TGTGCCAGTAGTATTGCATTAGCGGGAGGCGGAGGAGATACGCAGTATTTT
TRBV5-6	NA	NA	TRBJ1-4	CASSFVTGQYEKLFF	TGTGCCAGCAGCTTCGTAACCGGACAGTATGAAAAACTGTTTTTT
TRBV7-8	TRBD1	NA	TRBJ1-1	CASSRQGNTEAFF	TGTGCCAGCAGCCGACAGGGCAACACTGAAGCTTTCTTT
TRBV5-1	TRBD2	NA	TRBJ2-5	CASATSGGPGETQYF	TGCGCCAGTGCGACTAGCGGGGGGCCCGGAGAGACCCAGTACTTC
TRBV18	NA	NA	TRBJ1-1	CASSPRAGGSNTEAFF	TGTGCCAGCTCACCACGGGCCGGGGGGAGTAACACTGAAGCTTTCTTT
TRBV20-1	NA	NA	TRBJ1-1	CSASPGGATEAFF	TGCAGTGCTAGTCCTGGTGGAGCCACTGAAGCTTTCTTT
TRBV3-1/TRBV3-2	TRBD1	NA	TRBJ2-7	CASSQGAGGYEQYF	TGTGCCAGCAGCCAAGGCGCAGGGGGCTACGAGCAGTACTTC
TRBV5-1	TRBD1	once	TRBJ1-2	CASSSTGVGYTF	TGCGCCAGCAGCTCCACAGGGGTAGGCTACACCTTC
TRBV28	TRBD2	NA	TRBJ2-1	CASKSGSAYNEQFF	TGTGCCAGCAAGAGCGGGAGCGCCTACAATGAGCAGTTCTTC
TRBV5-1	NA	NA	TRBJ2-7	CASSADKFDHEQYF	TGCGCCAGCAGCGCCGACAAGTTTGACCACGAGCAGTACTTC
TRBV28	NA	NA	TRBJ1-1	CASSPLPRAGMNTEAFF	TGTGCCAGCAGTCCTTTGCCGAGAGCAGGGATGAACACTGAAGCTTTCTTT
TRBV27	NA	few	TRBJ1-2	CASRTWGGKGYYGYTF	TGTGCCAGCAGGACCTGGGGGGGGAAAGGGTACTATGGCTACACCTTC
TRBV13	NA	NA	TRBJ2-1	CASQGGRETGEQFF	TGTGCCAGCCAGGGGGGCAGGGAAACAGGTGAGCAGTTCTTC
TRBV7-9	TRBD2	NA	TRBJ2-2	CASSFSGATGELFF	TGTGCCAGCAGCTTTAGCGGGGCCACCGGGGAGCTGTTTTTT